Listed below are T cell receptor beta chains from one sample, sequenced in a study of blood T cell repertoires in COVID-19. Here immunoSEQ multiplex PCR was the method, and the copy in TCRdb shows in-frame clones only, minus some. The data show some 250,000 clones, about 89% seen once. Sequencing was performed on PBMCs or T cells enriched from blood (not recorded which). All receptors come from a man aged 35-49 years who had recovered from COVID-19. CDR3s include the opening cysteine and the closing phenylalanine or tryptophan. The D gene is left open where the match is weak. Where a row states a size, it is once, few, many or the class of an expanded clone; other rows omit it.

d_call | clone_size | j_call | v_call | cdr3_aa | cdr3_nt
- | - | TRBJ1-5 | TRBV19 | CARRPPPLRDNNQPQHF | TGTGCCAGGAGGCCCCCGCCCCTCCGGGACAACAATCAGCCCCAGCATTTT
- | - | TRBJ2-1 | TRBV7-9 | CASSFDRSSYNEQFF | TGTGCCAGCAGCTTCGACAGGAGCTCCTACAATGAGCAGTTCTTC
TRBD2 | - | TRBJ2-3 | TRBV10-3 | CAISLGTSWETDTQYF | TGTGCCATCAGCCTGGGGACTAGCTGGGAAACAGATACGCAGTATTTT
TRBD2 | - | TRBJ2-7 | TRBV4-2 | CASSQATSGSGKQYF | TGTGCCAGCAGCCAGGCGACTAGCGGGAGTGGAAAGCAGTACTTC
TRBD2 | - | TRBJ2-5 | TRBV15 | CATSRAAGGPGETQYF | TGTGCCACCAGCAGAGCGGCGGGAGGGCCAGGAGAGACCCAGTACTTC
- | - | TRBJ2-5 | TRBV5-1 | CASSTSVSGVQETQYF | TGCGCCAGCAGCACGAGCGTCTCCGGGGTTCAAGAGACCCAGTACTTC
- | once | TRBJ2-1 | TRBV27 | CASSLSPVLLNEQFF | TGTGCCAGCAGTTTATCGCCAGTCCTGCTCAATGAGCAGTTCTTC
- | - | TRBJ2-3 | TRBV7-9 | CASSLGRQASTDTQYF | TGTGCCAGCAGCTTAGGACGACAGGCTAGCACAGATACGCAGTATTTT
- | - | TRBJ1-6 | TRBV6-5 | CASSSILHLNSPLHF | TGTGCCAGCAGTTCCATACTACACCTGAATTCACCCCTCCACTTT
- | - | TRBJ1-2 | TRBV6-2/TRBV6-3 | CASSYTGQNYGYTF | TGTGCCAGCAGTTACACCGGACAGAACTATGGCTACACCTTC
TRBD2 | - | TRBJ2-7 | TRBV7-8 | CASSLLANSYEQYF | TGTGCCAGCAGCCTACTAGCGAACTCCTACGAGCAGTACTTC
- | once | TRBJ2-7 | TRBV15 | CATSFGHYEQYF | TGTGCCACCAGCTTTGGACACTACGAGCAGTACTTC
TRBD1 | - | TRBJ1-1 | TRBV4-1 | CASSQDYRGYTEAFF | TGCGCCAGCAGCCAAGACTACAGGGGATACACTGAAGCTTTCTTT
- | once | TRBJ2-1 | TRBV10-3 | CAISESMADTSYNEQFF | TGTGCCATCAGTGAGTCGATGGCGGATACCTCCTACAATGAGCAGTTCTTC
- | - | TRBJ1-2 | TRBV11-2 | CASSFQGTNYGYTF | TGTGCCAGCAGCTTTCAGGGTACTAACTATGGCTACACCTTC
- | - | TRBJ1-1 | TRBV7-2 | CASSLGGGTEAFF | TGTGCCAGCAGCTTAGGAGGGGGCACTGAAGCTTTCTTT
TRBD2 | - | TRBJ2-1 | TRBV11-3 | CASSRGLAGGFTYNEQFF | TGTGCCAGCAGCCGGGGACTAGCGGGGGGATTTACCTACAATGAGCAGTTCTTC
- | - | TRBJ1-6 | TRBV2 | CASSAVNSPLHF | TGTGCCAGCAGTGCAGTTAATTCACCCCTCCACTTT
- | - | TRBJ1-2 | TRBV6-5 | CASRQTASHGYTF | TGTGCCAGCCGACAGACTGCCTCCCATGGCTACACCTTC
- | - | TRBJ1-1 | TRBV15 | CATSREKGGTEAFF | TGTGCCACCAGCAGAGAAAAGGGAGGTACTGAAGCTTTCTTT
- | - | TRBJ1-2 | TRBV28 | CASSLRQEVYYGYTF | TGTGCCAGCAGTTTGAGACAGGAGGTGTACTATGGCTACACCTTC
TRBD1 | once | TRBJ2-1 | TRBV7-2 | CASSLVGQGGFF | TGTGCCAGCAGCTTAGTGGGACAGGGAGGGTTCTTC
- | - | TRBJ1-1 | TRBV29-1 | CSVEDNSSEAFF | TGCAGCGTTGAGGACAACTCGTCTGAAGCTTTCTTT
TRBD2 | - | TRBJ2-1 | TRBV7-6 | CASSLAGATSGGLNEQFF | TGTGCCAGCAGCTTAGCGGGTGCCACTAGCGGGGGCCTCAATGAGCAGTTCTTC
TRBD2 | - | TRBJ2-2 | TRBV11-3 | CASSRGLAGGTGELFF | TGTGCCAGCAGCAGGGGACTAGCGGGGGGCACCGGGGAGCTGTTTTTT
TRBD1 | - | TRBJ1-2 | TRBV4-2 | CASSQDLDRGRGYTF | TGTGCCAGCAGCCAAGATCTGGACAGGGGGCGAGGCTACACCTTC
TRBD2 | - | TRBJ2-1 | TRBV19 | CASSPLSLAVVLDNEQFF | TGTGCCAGTAGTCCGCTCTCCCTAGCGGTCGTCCTTGATAATGAGCAGTTCTTC
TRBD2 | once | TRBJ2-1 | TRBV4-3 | CASSPGTSGSTHNEQFF | TGCGCCAGCAGCCCTGGGACTAGCGGGAGTACACACAATGAGCAGTTCTTC
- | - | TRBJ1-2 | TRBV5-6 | CASSFLGANYGYTF | TGTGCCAGCAGCTTTTTAGGAGCAAACTATGGCTACACCTTC
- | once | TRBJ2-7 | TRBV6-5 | CASSWSTVVYEQYF | TGTGCCAGCAGTTGGTCTACCGTTGTTTACGAGCAGTACTTC
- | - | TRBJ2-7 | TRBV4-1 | CASSQDYSSIIYEQYF | TGCGCCAGCAGCCAAGATTACAGCTCGATCATTTACGAGCAGTACTTC
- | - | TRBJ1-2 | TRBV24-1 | CATSDLQKSYGYTF | TGTGCCACCAGTGATTTGCAGAAGTCCTATGGCTACACCTTC
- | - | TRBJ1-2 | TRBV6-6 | CASSQGRYSYGYTF | TGTGCCAGCAGTCAGGGGAGGTACTCCTATGGCTACACCTTC
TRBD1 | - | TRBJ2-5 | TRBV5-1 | CASSSLGTEKETQYF | TGCGCCAGCAGCTCGCTGGGGACAGAAAAAGAGACCCAGTACTTC
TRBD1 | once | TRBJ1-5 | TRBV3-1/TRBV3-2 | CASSQTGQGDQPQHF | TGTGCCAGCAGCCAAACGGGACAGGGGGATCAGCCCCAGCATTTT
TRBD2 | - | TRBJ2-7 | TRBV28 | CASSLSSGITSGRLKGEQYF | TGTGCCAGCAGTTTAAGTTCCGGGATAACTAGCGGGAGGCTGAAGGGGGAGCAGTACTTC
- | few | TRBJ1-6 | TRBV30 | CAWRAPVWTPNSPLHF | TGTGCCTGGAGGGCTCCTGTTTGGACACCTAATTCACCCCTCCACTTT
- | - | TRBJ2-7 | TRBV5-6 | CASSLWSGGVYEQYF | TGTGCCAGCAGCTTGTGGTCGGGGGGCGTTTACGAGCAGTACTTC
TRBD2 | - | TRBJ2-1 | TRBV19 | CASSKTGTSIYEQFF | TGTGCCAGTAGTAAAACCGGGACTAGCATATATGAGCAGTTCTTC
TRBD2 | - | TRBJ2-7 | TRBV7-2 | CASSTGLADAPEQYF | TGTGCCAGCAGCACAGGACTAGCGGACGCACCCGAGCAGTACTTC
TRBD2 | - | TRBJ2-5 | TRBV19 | CASSIWEGGYSETQYF | TGTGCCAGTAGTATCTGGGAGGGTGGGTATTCAGAGACCCAGTACTTC
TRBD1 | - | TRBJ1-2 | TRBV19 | CASSNEGQGAAPVYGYTF | TGTGCCAGTAGCAACGAGGGACAGGGGGCCGCTCCCGTCTATGGCTACACCTTC
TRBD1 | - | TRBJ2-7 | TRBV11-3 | CASSPGQSTNEQYF | TGTGCCAGCAGCCCGGGACAGAGCACTAACGAGCAGTACTTC
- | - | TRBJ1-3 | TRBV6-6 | CASSRGSGNTIYF | TGTGCCAGCAGTAGGGGATCTGGAAACACCATATATTTT
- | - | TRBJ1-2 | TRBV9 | CASSPEGWANYGYTF | TGTGCCAGCAGCCCCGAGGGCTGGGCGAACTATGGCTACACCTTC
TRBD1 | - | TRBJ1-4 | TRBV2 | CASSEHRGGGEKLFF | TGTGCCAGCAGTGAGCACAGGGGGGGCGGTGAAAAACTGTTTTTT
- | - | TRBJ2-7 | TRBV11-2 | CASSLFSLGEYEQYF | TGTGCCAGCAGCTTATTTTCGCTGGGAGAGTACGAGCAGTACTTC
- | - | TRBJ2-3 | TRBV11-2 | CASSLLEGGADTQYF | TGTGCCAGCAGCCTTCTGGAGGGCGGGGCAGATACGCAGTATTTT